The 29 T cell receptor beta chains below come from one sample, sequenced in a study of blood T cell repertoires in COVID-19. Libraries were prepared by immunoSEQ multiplex PCR; TCRdb keeps only in-frame clonotypes and omits some of them. The table shows hundreds of thousands of clones, with around 90% occurring only once. The sample taken for sequencing was PBMCs or T cells enriched from blood (not recorded which). The receptor set was obtained from a man in his fifties or sixties who had recovered from COVID-19.

Note on this clone: At one end, the junction sequence differs from germline, possibly due to a read error. This chain connects TRBV7-7 to TRBJ1-2, with 9 bases identical to TRBD1. Germline-derived CDR1 and CDR2 are SSHAT and FNYEAQ (reference sequence). There are 16 residues in the CDR3. CDR3 sequence reads: CASRWDREVFDYGYTF. In nucleotides, the CDR3 is TGTGCTAGCAGGTGGGACAGGGAGGTCTTTGACTATGGCTACACCTTC. The full variable domain, with the rest looked up from reference TRBV7-7 and TRBJ1-2, is GAGVSQSPRYKVTKRGQDVTLRCDPISSHATLYWYQQALGQGPEFLTYFNYEAQPDKSGLPSDRFSAERPEGSISTLTIQRTEQRDSAMYRCASRWDREVFDYGYTFGSGTRLTVV.

The chain carries TRBV7-3 and TRBJ2-3, with TRBD2 matching over 9 bases. There are 16 residues in the CDR3. V lost 5 bases to trimming and J lost 4 bases; unmatched junction nucleotides: 10. Germline values: CDR1 SGHTA, CDR2 FQGTGA. This CDR3 is CASSVGVSGGADTQYF. The CDR3 nucleotides read TGTGCCAGCAGCGTCGGTGTTAGCGGGGGTGCAGATACGCAGTATTTT.

This rearrangement joins TRBV19 to TRBJ1-5, with 7 nucleotides matching TRBD1. Germline V gene sequence: CDR1 LNHDA, CDR2 SQIVND (reference sequence). V shed 5 bases, J shed 4 bases, and the junction held 8 bases outside the gene matches. The CDR3 is made up of 15 amino acids. Written as DNA, the CDR3 is TGTGCCAGTAGTCCCCAGGGACAGCTAAATCAGCCCCAGCATTTT. Its protein product is CASSPQGQLNQPQHF.

V usage is TRBV7-8 and J usage is TRBJ1-2; D is perhaps TRBD1 (6 bases). This CDR3 contains 16 residues. V lost 5 bases to trimming and J lost 0 bases, with 16 bases between them. Germline lookup yields CDR1 SGHVS and CDR2 FQNEAQ. CDR3: CASSGRQDATNYGYTF. CDR3 bases: TGTGCCAGCAGCGGACGACAGGACGCGACTAACTATGGCTACACCTTC.

In this sample, this clone turned up once. The chain carries TRBV5-1 and TRBJ1-6, with D unresolved. The CDR3 sequence is 15 residues long. Trimming shortened V by 0 bases and J by 8 bases, and 12 bases separated the two germline ends. The germline gives CDR1 SGHRS, CDR2 YFSETQ. This CDR3 is CASSLGPREDSPLHF. As DNA, the CDR3 is TGCGCCAGCAGCTTGGGCCCCCGAGAGGATTCACCCCTCCACTTT.

This clone showed up just once. J is TRBJ2-5 and V is TRBV5-1; D is undetermined. Germline CDR1 is SGHRS and CDR2 is YFSETQ. CDR3 length equals 12 residues. Trimming took off 1 base at V and 5 bases at J, with 6 bases between the two ends. The CDR3 protein is CASSLPGETQYF. The CDR3 nucleotides read TGCGCCAGCAGCTTGCCCGGGGAGACCCAGTACTTC.

V gene TRBV18 combines with J gene TRBJ2-7; 10 bases map to TRBD1. The V gene's germline CDR1 is KGHSH and CDR2 LQKENI. The trim removed 1 base at V and 4 bases at J, leaving 4 bases unmatched. There are 15 residues in the CDR3. The CDR3 DNA sequence: TGTGCCAGCTCACCACGGCCGGGACAGGGGTACGAGCAGTACTTC. Amino acid sequence: CASSPRPGQGYEQYF.

This sequence joins TRBV2 and TRBJ2-1; 16 bases fit TRBD2. The CDR3 loop spans 17 amino acids. J lost 0 bases, V lost 9 bases, and 5 bases had no gene match. Germline V gene sequence: CDR1 SNHLY, CDR2 FYNNEI. DNA for the CDR3: TGTGCCAGGGAGGGGACTAGCGGGAGGGGCTCCTACAATGAGCAGTTCTTC. Amino acids: CAREGTSGRGSYNEQFF.

The chain has TRBV19 and TRBJ1-1; D is perhaps TRBD1 (6 bases). Germline CDR1 reads LNHDA; CDR2 reads SQIVND (reference sequence). The ends were cut back, 7 bases at V and 5 bases at J, with 14 bases in the middle. CDR3 length: 13 amino acids. CDR3 amino acids: CASKQGWGTEAFF. CDR3 nucleotide sequence: TGTGCCAGTAAACAGGGTTGGGGGACTGAAGCTTTCTTT.

The chain employs TRBV19 and TRBJ2-1, with 11 nucleotides matching TRBD2. The CDR3 is 15 residues long. Per the germline V gene, CDR1 is LNHDA and CDR2 is SQIVND (reference sequence). V lost 8 bases and J lost 3; bases outside the gene matches: 6. CDR3: CASRSGTSGYNEQFF. CDR3 nucleotides: TGTGCCAGTCGATCCGGGACTAGCGGCTACAATGAGCAGTTCTTC.

The chain is built from TRBV5-1 and TRBJ2-2; TRBD1 matches at 10 bases. CDR3 length: 16 residues. In germline, CDR1 is SGHRS, CDR2 YFSETQ. With 0 bases clipped from V and 8 bases from J, the junction kept 7 bases outside the gene matches. CDR3 nucleotides: TGCGCCAGCAGCTTGGAGGGACAGGGGATATCGGGGGAGCTGTTTTTT. It codes for CASSLEGQGISGELFF.

V is TRBV7-2 and J is TRBJ2-7; tentatively, D is TRBD2 (7 bases). Germline loops: CDR1 SGHTA, CDR2 FQGNSA. Trimming pared 5 bases from V and 3 bases from J, leaving 14 bases between. CDR3 length: 14 residues. CDR3: CASSQQGGGYEQYF. CDR3 DNA: TGTGCCAGCAGCCAGCAGGGAGGGGGCTACGAGCAGTACTTC.

This clone was counted a single time. The chain has TRBV7-2 and TRBJ1-2; D is uncertain. Trimming cost V 0 bases and J 6 bases, with 8 bases left between them. Germline CDR1 reads SGHTA; CDR2 reads FQGNSA. The CDR3 runs to 13 residues. The CDR3 DNA sequence: TGTGCCAGCAGCTTAGCCTGGAGTAATGGCTACACCTTC. Encoded protein: CASSLAWSNGYTF. Supplemented by reference TRBV7-2 and TRBJ1-2, the full variable domain reads GAGVSQSPSNKVTEKGKDVELRCDPISGHTALYWYRQSLGQGLEFLIYFQGNSAPDKSGLPSDRFSAERTGGSVSTLTIQRTQQEDSAVYLCASSLAWSNGYTFGSGTRLTVV.

In this sample, this clone is large. The chain recombines TRBV5-8 with TRBJ2-3, with unresolved D. Trimming took off 5 bases at V and 4 bases at J, with 20 bases between the two ends. The CDR3 contains 16 residues. The germline gives CDR1 SGHTS, CDR2 YDEGEE. The CDR3 region is CASRQDVVSVADTQYF. The CDR3 DNA sequence: TGTGCCAGCAGGCAGGATGTGGTGTCAGTGGCAGATACGCAGTATTTT.

The chain carries TRBV5-1 and TRBJ2-7; 8 positions match TRBD1. The junction had 7 bases not matched to a gene; V was cut back by 2 bases and J by 3 bases. There are 15 residues in the CDR3. Germline lookup yields CDR1 SGHRS and CDR2 YFSETQ. The CDR3 loop reads CASSFPGGAGYEQYF. CDR3 bases: TGCGCCAGCAGCTTCCCAGGGGGCGCGGGCTACGAGCAGTACTTC.

The gene calls are TRBV21-1 and TRBJ1-4; the table's D call, TRBD1, was not checked against the DNA. TRBV21-1 is labeled a pseudogene. CDR3 length: 19 amino acids. DNA for the CDR3: TGTGCCAGCAGCAAAGGGAGGACAGGAAGCAGTGCAACTAATGAAAAACTGTTTTTT. This encodes CASSKGRTGSSATNEKLFF.

This clone was detected once. V usage is TRBV7-9 and J usage is TRBJ1-5; TRBD1 matches 7 bases. J gave up 3 bases and V 4 bases, and 6 bases lay outside the gene matches. In germline, CDR1 is SEHNR, CDR2 FQNEAQ (reference sequence). CDR3 length equals 15 residues. CDR3 residues: CASSSQGGFNQPQHF. CDR3 DNA: TGTGCCAGCAGCTCCCAGGGGGGATTCAATCAGCCCCAGCATTTT.

V gene TRBV5-1 combines with J gene TRBJ1-1; 8 bases agree with TRBD1. The CDR3 is 12 residues long. In germline, CDR1 is SGHRS, CDR2 YFSETQ. The V and J ends lost 6 bases and 4 bases, in that order; junction bases with no gene match: 2. The CDR3 region is CASTTGGTEAFF. CDR3 nucleotide sequence: TGCGCCAGCACCACAGGGGGCACTGAAGCTTTCTTT.

The chain has TRBV11-2 and TRBJ2-3, with 8 bases aligning to TRBD2. CDR1 and CDR2 from the germline V gene are SGHAT and FQNNGV. The CDR3 has 17 amino acids. The ends lost 6 bases at V and 0 bases at J; junction bases unmatched: 11. CDR3 sequence reads: CASRSPGREPSTDTQYF. The CDR3, as DNA: TGTGCCAGCAGGTCCCCCGGGAGGGAACCGAGCACAGATACGCAGTATTTT. Combining the CDR3 with reference TRBV11-2 and TRBJ2-3 gives the whole variable domain EAGVAQSPRYKIIEKRQSVAFWCNPISGHATLYWYQQILGQGPKLLIQFQNNGVVDDSQLPKDRFSAERLKGVDSTLKIQPAKLEDSAVYLCASRSPGREPSTDTQYFGPGTRLTVL.

The chain joins TRBV2 to TRBJ1-5; TRBD1 might be the D (5 bases). There are 13 residues in the CDR3. The germline V and J ends were trimmed by 9 bases and 4 bases, with 13 bases remaining between them. Per the germline V gene, CDR1 is SNHLY and CDR2 is FYNNEI. CDR3 nucleotide sequence: TGTGCCAGTGCGACAGACTCAAATCAGCCCCAGCATTTT. Translated: CASATDSNQPQHF.

The chain joins TRBV7-8 to TRBJ2-7, with TRBD2 matching over 7 bases. Looked up from germline, CDR1 is SGHVS and CDR2 is FQNEAQ. J gave up 3 bases and V 1 base, and 6 bases lay outside the gene matches. The CDR3 runs to 15 residues. CDR3 region: CASSLGASGLYEQYF. The DNA of the CDR3 is TGTGCCAGCAGCTTAGGGGCTAGCGGCCTCTACGAGCAGTACTTC.

This chain joins TRBV5-1 and TRBJ2-5; 7 bases line up with TRBD2. Germline CDR1 is SGHRS and CDR2 is YFSETQ. This CDR3 has 14 residues. J was trimmed by 5 bases and V by 7 bases; bases with no gene match: 11. CDR3 residues: CASSGGGSAETQYF. The CDR3 DNA reads TGCGCCAGCTCGGGGGGTGGATCTGCGGAGACCCAGTACTTC. Complete variable domain (other parts from reference TRBV5-1 and TRBJ2-5): KAGVTQTPRYLIKTRGQQVTLSCSPISGHRSVSWYQQTPGQGLQFLFEYFSETQRNKGNFPGRFSGRQFSNSRSEMNVSTLELGDSALYLCASSGGGSAETQYFGPGTRLLVL.

This chain uses TRBV24-1 with TRBJ2-1, with TRBD2 matching over 10 bases. CDR3 size: 15 residues. CDR1 and CDR2 from the germline V gene are KGHDR and SFDVKD. The V segment lost 10 bases and the J segment 0 bases; nucleotides outside the gene matches: 5. CDR3 sequence: CATAPSGSSYNEQFF. CDR3 nucleotides: TGTGCCACGGCCCCTAGCGGGAGCTCCTACAATGAGCAGTTCTTC.

The gene calls are TRBV5-4 and TRBJ2-5, with 7 nucleotides matching TRBD1. Trimming took 4 bases from V and 0 from J; bases not matched to a gene: 6. This CDR3 contains 15 residues. The V gene's germline CDR1 is SGHNT and CDR2 YYREEE (reference sequence). The chain's CDR3 is CASSHAGGDQETQYF. DNA for the CDR3: TGTGCCAGCAGCCATGCAGGGGGTGACCAAGAGACCCAGTACTTC.

This clone appeared once. The rearrangement uses TRBV19 and TRBJ1-2; TRBD1 is a possible D gene (6 bases). Trimming removed 7 bases at V and 4 bases at J, with 19 bases between. Per germline, CDR1 LNHDA and CDR2 SQIVND (reference sequence). CDR3 length: 15 amino acids. Here the CDR3 reads CASTMGAGPLYGYTF. CDR3 nucleotides: TGTGCCAGTACCATGGGGGCGGGCCCACTCTATGGCTACACCTTC.

The chain joins TRBV11-2 to TRBJ2-6; D is perhaps TRBD1 (6 bases). The V and J ends lost 5 bases and 0 bases respectively, with 17 bases between them. CDR3 size: 18 residues. Germline CDR1 reads SGHAT; CDR2 reads FQNNGV. The CDR3, as DNA: TGTGCCAGCAGCCGTAAAGGACAGCTCCTCTCTGGGGCCAACGTCCTGACTTTC. It codes for CASSRKGQLLSGANVLTF.

The rearrangement links TRBV6-1 to TRBJ2-7, with D tentatively TRBD1 (6 bases). This CDR3 region has 15 residues. V was shortened by 0 bases and J by 4 bases, with 13 bases between the two germline ends. Germline loops: CDR1 MNHNS, CDR2 SASEGT. CDR3 protein: CASSEARGFGYEQYF. The CDR3 nucleotides read TGTGCCAGCAGTGAAGCTAGGGGGTTTGGGTACGAGCAGTACTTC.

DNA for the CDR3: TGCGCCAGCAGCCAAGATCGCGCCATACTCTACGAGCAGTACTTC. Protein: CASSQDRAILYEQYF. V gene TRBV4-1 combines with J gene TRBJ2-7, with D uncertain. Germline CDR1 and CDR2: MGHRA and YSYEKL. V dropped 0 bases and J dropped 3 bases, with 12 bases sitting between them. CDR3 size: 15 residues.

This clone showed up just a few times. The chain links TRBV10-3 to TRBJ2-7, with D perhaps TRBD2 (6 bases). With 5 bases removed from V and 5 bases from J, the gap between germline ends came to 19 bases. The CDR3 length is 15 residues. Germline CDR1 reads ENHRY; CDR2 reads SYGVKD. CDR3 DNA: TGTGCCATCAGTCTCGCCCCCGGGACTTTCGACGAGCAGTACTTC. It is translated as CAISLAPGTFDEQYF.